Presented here are 13 T cell receptor beta chains from one specimen sequenced in a study of regulatory T cells in long-lasting Graves disease. iRepertoire HTBI primers and Arm-PCR of CDR3 regions built TCR beta libraries. TCRdb recomputed calls from the multiplex PCR reads with MiXCR, one row per CDR3 protein. This table holds 300,000 to 400,000 distinct CDR3 sequences, about a sixth found once. Stated time point: newly diagnosed GD, antithyroid drugs for less than 3 months. The TCR library was made from RNA extracted from PBMCs. Source: peripheral blood mononuclear cells (PBMCs), taken at new diagnosis, from a patient treated with antithyroid drugs. The receptors here all came from a female donor with Graves disease.

This clonotype was seen a handful of times. The chain employs TRBV15 and TRBJ1-1; a weak D match, TRBD1 (6 bases). CDR3 length equals 14 residues. Per germline, CDR1 LNHNV and CDR2 YYDKDF (reference sequence). V was trimmed by 3 bases and J by 5 bases, leaving 13 bases between them. The CDR3 reads CATSSIGGWTEAFF. The CDR3 DNA sequence: TGTGCCACCAGCAGTATAGGGGGTTGGACTGAAGCTTTCTTT. Together with reference TRBV15 and TRBJ1-1, the CDR3 gives the full variable domain: DAMVIQNPRYQVTQFGKPVTLSCSQTLNHNVMYWYQQKSSQAPKLLFHYYDKDFNNEADTPDNFQSRRPNTSFCFLDIRSPGLGDTAMYLCATSSIGGWTEAFFGQGTRLTVV.

This clonotype was seen a handful of times. The gene calls are TRBV5-1 and TRBJ1-1, with 7 positions matching TRBD1. The V gene's germline CDR1 is SGHRS and CDR2 YFSETQ. The CDR3 length is 15 residues. V dropped 2 bases and J dropped 3; count of bases not matched to a gene: 7. The CDR3 region has the DNA TGCGCCAGCAGCTTCGACAGGGTTGGGTACACTGAAGCTTTCTTT. Residues: CASSFDRVGYTEAFF.

This clonotype was seen at least ten times. This chain uses TRBV27 with TRBJ1-1, with D unclear. CDR1 is MNHEY, CDR2 SMNVEV, per germline (reference sequence). CDR3 length: 14 amino acids. Trimming took 5 bases from V and 5 from J, leaving 15 bases between them. The CDR3 is CASSRDRFWTEAFF. The CDR3 DNA is TGTGCCAGCAGTAGAGACCGCTTTTGGACTGAAGCTTTCTTT.

This clonotype was seen only a few times. This chain links TRBV24-1 with TRBJ1-5; D is perhaps TRBD1 (6 bases). Germline assignment: CDR1 KGHDR and CDR2 SFDVKD. CDR3 length: 16 residues. V was pared by 4 bases and J by 6 bases, with 18 bases between. The CDR3 DNA follows: TGTGCCACCAGTGAGTCCCTAAGGGGGAGAAGTCAGCCCCAGCATTTT. Its translation: CATSESLRGRSQPQHF.

The V and J genes are TRBV15 and TRBJ2-7; weak D call: TRBD2 (6 bases). Germline V CDR1 and CDR2: LNHNV, YYDKDF (reference sequence). V lost 4 bases and J 7 bases, leaving 17 bases between the germline ends. There are 14 residues in the CDR3. CDR3 loop: CATSTGQSAGEQYF. The CDR3 coding sequence is TGTGCCACCAGCACAGGGCAATCGGCGGGGGAGCAGTACTTC.

At least ten counts were recorded for this clonotype. DNA for the CDR3: TGTGCCAGCAGCCCCTCCGTAGCAGGATTTACGCAGTATTTT. This sequence encodes CASSPSVAGFTQYF. The chain combines TRBV7-9 with TRBJ2-3; the D is unclear. The CDR3 extends over 14 amino acids. V was shortened by 5 bases and J by 8 bases, with 17 bases between the two germline ends. Germline V gene sequence: CDR1 SEHNR, CDR2 FQNEAQ (reference sequence). The full variable domain, in which reference TRBV7-9 and TRBJ2-3 provide the parts outside the CDR3, is DTGVSQNPRHKITKRGQNVTFRCDPISEHNRLYWYRQTLGQGPEFLTYFQNEAQLEKSRLLSDRFSAERPKGSFSTLEIQRTEQGDSAMYLCASSPSVAGFTQYFGPGTRLTVL.

This clonotype has ten or more counts. J is TRBJ2-7 and V is TRBV12-3 or TRBV12-4; 8 bases agree with TRBD1. Germline trimming cut 5 bases from V and 12 bases from J; bases unmatched to any gene: 6. This CDR3 comprises 11 residues. CDR3 in DNA: TGTGCCAGCAGTCTCGGGGACAGGCTGTACTTC. It codes for CASSLGDRLYF.

The chain is built from TRBV7-2 and TRBJ2-3, with 12 bases that match TRBD2. V trimming: 8 bases; J trimming: 5 bases; junction bases outside the gene matches: 2. The germline V gene encodes CDR1 SGHTA and CDR2 FQGNSA. This CDR3 comprises 13 residues. The CDR3 is CASRTSGEDTQYF. For the CDR3, the DNA is TGTGCCAGCCGGACTAGCGGGGAAGATACGCAGTATTTT.

The chain couples TRBV12-5 to TRBJ2-1, with 8 bases fitting TRBD2. The CDR3 loop spans 15 amino acids. The ends lost 7 bases at V and 13 bases at J; junction bases unmatched: 18. Germline CDR1 reads LGHNT; CDR2 reads FRNRAP. Written as DNA, the CDR3 is TGTGCTAGTGCCCTGGGATCGGGAGGGCATCGAGATCAGTTCTTC. It specifies CASALGSGGHRDQFF.

Comment on this clonotype: A much larger clone sits a single nucleotide away, making a read error possible. V usage is TRBV20-1 and J usage is TRBJ2-5, with D possibly being TRBD1 (5 bases). Per germline, CDR1 DFQATT and CDR2 SNEGSKA (reference sequence). Trimming cost V 5 bases and J 11 bases, with 18 bases left between them. The CDR3 has 12 residues. Written as DNA, the CDR3 is TGCAGTGCTCCCGACAGCTACAATGAGCAGTACTTC. Its translation is CSAPDSYNEQYF.

The table lists this clonotype with many counts. The chain links TRBV20-1 to TRBJ1-3; D might be TRBD1 (5 bases). CDR3 length: 16 amino acids. V shed 0 bases and J shed 0 bases, with 12 bases lying between them. Germline V gene sequence: CDR1 DFQATT, CDR2 SNEGSKA (reference sequence). The CDR3 DNA sequence: TGCAGTGCTAGAGATCGGGGGACGGTCTCTGGAAACACCATATATTTT. Amino acid sequence: CSARDRGTVSGNTIYF.

In its sample, this clonotype was seen a few times. The chain links TRBV30 to TRBJ2-4; TRBD1 agrees at 8 bases. CDR1 is GTSNPN and CDR2 is SVGIG in the germline V gene (reference sequence). J was trimmed by 2 bases and V by 0 bases; bases with no gene match: 6. There are 16 residues in the CDR3. Here the CDR3 DNA reads TGTGCCTGGAGTGTAGGGTGGACAGGGACCAAAAACATTCAGTACTTC. Residues: CAWSVGWTGTKNIQYF.

This clonotype showed up many times. The chain employs TRBV12-3 or TRBV12-4 and TRBJ2-5; D is unresolved. The CDR3 sequence is 13 residues long. Trimming removed 6 bases at V and 2 bases at J, with 10 bases between. DNA of the CDR3: TGTGCCAGCAGGCCTCAGGAGCAAGAGACCCAGTACTTC. It yields the protein CASRPQEQETQYF.